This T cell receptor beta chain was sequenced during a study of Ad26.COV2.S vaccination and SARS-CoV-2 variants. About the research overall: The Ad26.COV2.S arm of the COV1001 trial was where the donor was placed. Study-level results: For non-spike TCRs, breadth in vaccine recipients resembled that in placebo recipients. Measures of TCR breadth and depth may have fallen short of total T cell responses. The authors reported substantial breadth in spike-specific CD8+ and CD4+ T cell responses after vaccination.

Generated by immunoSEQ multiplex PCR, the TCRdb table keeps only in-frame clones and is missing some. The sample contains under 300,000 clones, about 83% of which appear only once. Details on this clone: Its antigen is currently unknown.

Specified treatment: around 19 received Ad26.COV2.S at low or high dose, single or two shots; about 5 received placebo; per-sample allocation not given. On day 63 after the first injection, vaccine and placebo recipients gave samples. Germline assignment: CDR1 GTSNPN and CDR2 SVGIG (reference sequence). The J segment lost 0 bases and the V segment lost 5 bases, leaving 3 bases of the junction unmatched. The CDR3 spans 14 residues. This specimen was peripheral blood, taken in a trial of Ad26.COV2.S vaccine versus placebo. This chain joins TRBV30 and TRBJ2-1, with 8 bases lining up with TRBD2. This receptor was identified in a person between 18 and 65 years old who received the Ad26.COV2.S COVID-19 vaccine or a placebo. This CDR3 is CAWLGTSSYNEQFF. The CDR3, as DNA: TGTGCCTGGTTGGGGACTAGCTCCTACAATGAGCAGTTCTTC.